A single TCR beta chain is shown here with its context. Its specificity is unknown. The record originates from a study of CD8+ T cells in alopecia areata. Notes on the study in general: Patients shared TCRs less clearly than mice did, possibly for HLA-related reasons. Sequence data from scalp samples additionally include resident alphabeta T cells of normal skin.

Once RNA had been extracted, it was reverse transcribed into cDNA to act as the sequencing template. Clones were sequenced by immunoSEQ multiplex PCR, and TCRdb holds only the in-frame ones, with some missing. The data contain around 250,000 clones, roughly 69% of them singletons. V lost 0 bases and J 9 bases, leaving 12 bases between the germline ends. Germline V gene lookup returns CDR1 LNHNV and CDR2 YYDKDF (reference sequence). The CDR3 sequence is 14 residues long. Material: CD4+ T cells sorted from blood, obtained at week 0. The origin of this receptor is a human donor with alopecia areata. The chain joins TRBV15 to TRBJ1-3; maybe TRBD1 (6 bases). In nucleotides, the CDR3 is TGTGCCACCAGCAGAGAGGCAGGGGATAGCACCATATATTTT. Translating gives CATSREAGDSTIYF.